The 17 T cell receptor beta chains presented below share a single source sample, sequenced in a study of blood T cell repertoires in COVID-19. Using immunoSEQ multiplex PCR, the repertoire was profiled, and TCRdb retains in-frame clones only, with some absent. The sample yields about 280,000 clones, about nine tenths seen once. The sequenced material came from peripheral blood. Receptors were obtained from a man aged 50 to 60 with acute or convalescent COVID-19.

The rearrangement links TRBV7-6 to TRBJ1-1; 8 positions agree with TRBD1. The CDR3 length is 11 residues. Germline V gene sequence: CDR1 SGHVS, CDR2 FNYEAQ. Trimming cost V 5 bases and J 8 bases; bases outside gene matches: 1. Here the CDR3 DNA reads TGTGCCAGCAGCCGGGACAGGGAAGCTTTCTTT. Translating it yields CASSRDREAFF.

This rearrangement joins TRBV27 to TRBJ2-3; 8 bases map to TRBD1. Germline CDR1 MNHEY, CDR2 SMNVEV (reference sequence). This CDR3 contains 15 residues. V gave up 8 bases and J gave up 0 bases; unmatched junction bases: 7. The CDR3 loop is CASGRTGGSTDTQYF. The CDR3 coding sequence is TGTGCCAGCGGACGAACAGGGGGAAGCACAGATACGCAGTATTTT.

The chain has TRBV5-6 and TRBJ2-5, with D perhaps TRBD1 (8 bases). The CDR3 contains 14 residues. CDR1 and CDR2 from the germline V gene are SGHDT and YYEEEE. The V and J ends lost 7 bases and 7 bases respectively, with 20 bases between them. CDR3 in DNA: TGTGCCAGCTTCACAGGGGGGACGGGGGGGACCCAGTACTTC. Translated: CASFTGGTGGTQYF.

CDR3 protein: CSATQQEKLFF. The CDR3 DNA sequence: TGCAGCGCAACCCAACAGGAAAAACTGTTTTTT. The chain recombines TRBV29-1 with TRBJ1-4; D call uncertain. The CDR3 loop spans 11 amino acids. Trimming shortened V by 7 bases and J by 8 bases, and 11 bases separated the two germline ends. CDR1 SQVTM and CDR2 ANQGSEA come from the germline V gene.

V is TRBV27 and J is TRBJ1-6; maybe TRBD1 (6 bases). Germline V gives CDR1 MNHEY, CDR2 SMNVEV (reference sequence). The CDR3 consists of 17 residues. Between the trimmed V and J ends, which lost 7 bases and 2 bases, there was a span of 18 bases. The CDR3 loop is CASTPRGGHTYNSPLHF. The CDR3, as DNA: TGTGCCAGCACCCCAAGGGGGGGGCACACCTATAATTCACCCCTCCACTTT.

The gene calls are TRBV5-1 and TRBJ2-3; 13 bases are shared with TRBD2. CDR3 length equals 15 residues. The germline gives CDR1 SGHRS, CDR2 YFSETQ. Germline trimming cut 2 bases from V and 4 bases from J; bases unmatched to any gene: 1. The CDR3 nucleotides are TGCGCCAGCAGCTTCGGGACTAGCGGGGCAGATACGCAGTATTTT. It encodes CASSFGTSGADTQYF.

V is TRBV7-3 and J is TRBJ2-1, with 10 bases matching TRBD1. Losses at the gene ends were 4 bases for V and 11 bases for J; bases not matched to a gene: 8. CDR3 length equals 14 residues. Per the germline V gene, CDR1 is SGHTA and CDR2 is FQGTGA. CDR3 sequence (DNA): TGTGCCAGCAGCTCCGGGACAGGGGAAGAGAAGCAGTTCTTC. Its protein product is CASSSGTGEEKQFF. Using reference TRBV7-3 and TRBJ2-1 for the parts outside the CDR3, the full variable domain is GAGVSQTPSNKVTEKGKYVELRCDPISGHTALYWYRQSLGQGPEFLIYFQGTGAADDSGLPNDRFFAVRPEGSVSTLKIQRTERGDSAVYLCASSSGTGEEKQFFGPGTRLTVL.

The chain combines TRBV12-5 with TRBJ2-2; no clear D. V shed 0 bases and J shed 8 bases, with 4 bases lying between them. CDR1 is LGHNT and CDR2 is FRNRAP in the germline V gene. This CDR3 has 12 residues. CDR3 residues: CASGLVLGELFF. CDR3 sequence (DNA): TGTGCTAGTGGTTTGGTACTTGGGGAGCTGTTTTTT.

The chain joins TRBV12-3 or TRBV12-4 to TRBJ1-2; TRBD1 matches 8 bases. The CDR3 covers 13 residues. The V segment lost 5 bases and the J segment 10 bases; nucleotides outside the gene matches: 9. This chain's CDR3 is CASSRQGKGDYTF. CDR3 in DNA: TGTGCCAGCAGTCGACAGGGGAAGGGAGACTACACCTTC.

The CDR3: CASSIDRAEWRAGYTF. CDR3 nucleotides: TGTGCCAGTAGTATAGATCGTGCAGAATGGAGGGCTGGCTACACCTTC. The chain links TRBV19 to TRBJ1-2, with D unresolved. Per germline, CDR1 LNHDA and CDR2 SQIVND (reference sequence). The CDR3 spans 16 residues. Trimming shortened V by 0 bases and J by 7 bases, and 18 bases separated the two germline ends.

This chain links TRBV30 with TRBJ2-2; D is possibly TRBD2 (6 bases). In germline, CDR1 is GTSNPN, CDR2 SVGIG (reference sequence). Trimming shortened V by 7 bases and J by 2 bases, and 14 bases separated the two germline ends. The CDR3 contains 14 residues. CDR3 loop: CASSGTQNTGELFF. In DNA, the CDR3 is TGTGCCTCTTCCGGGACTCAAAACACCGGGGAGCTGTTTTTT.

The CDR3 DNA follows: TGTGCCAGCAGGCGGGACAGGGTGAACACCGGGGAGCTGTTTTTT. This translates into CASRRDRVNTGELFF. V is TRBV27 and J is TRBJ2-2, with TRBD1 identical over 9 bases. There are 15 residues in the CDR3. After removal of 6 bases from V and 1 base from J, the junction contained 3 bases not matched to a gene. Germline V gives CDR1 MNHEY, CDR2 SMNVEV (reference sequence).

On this clone: One end of the junction does not line up with germline, which may come from a read error. This rearrangement joins TRBV5-1 to TRBJ2-5; D possibly corresponds to TRBD2 (6 bases). Germline V lookup: CDR1 SGHRS, CDR2 YFSETQ. The CDR3 runs 15 residues. CDR3 residues: CASRLGRNYGETQYF. The CDR3 DNA sequence: TGCGCCAGCAGGTTGGGGAGGAATTACGGAGAGACCCAGTACTTC. The entire variable domain, with the rest obtained from reference TRBV5-1 and TRBJ2-5, is as follows: KAGVTQTPRYLIKTRGQQVTLSCSPISGHRSVSWYQQTPGQGLQFLFEYFSETQRNKGNFPGRFSGRQFSNSRSEMNVSTLELGDSALYLCASRLGRNYGETQYFGPGTRLLVL.

The rearrangement joins TRBV6-6 to TRBJ1-1; D gene uncertain. Between the trimmed V and J ends, which lost 5 bases and 8 bases, there was a span of 12 bases. The CDR3 length is 12 residues. Germline V gene data show CDR1 as MNHNY and CDR2 as SVGAGI (reference sequence). CDR3 protein: CASSRTTREAFF. The CDR3 region has the DNA TGTGCCAGCAGTCGGACGACGAGGGAAGCTTTCTTT.

The chain has TRBV15 and TRBJ1-5; no firm D call. There are 15 residues in the CDR3. V gave up 3 bases and J gave up 6 bases, with 15 bases separating them. Germline V lookup: CDR1 LNHNV, CDR2 YYDKDF (reference sequence). The CDR3 DNA follows: TGTGCCACCAGCAGCTCTGAGAGGGTCGGTCAGCCCCAGCATTTT. Amino acid sequence: CATSSSERVGQPQHF. Full variable domain (remainder filled in from reference TRBV15 and TRBJ1-5): DAMVIQNPRYQVTQFGKPVTLSCSQTLNHNVMYWYQQKSSQAPKLLFHYYDKDFNNEADTPDNFQSRRPNTSFCFLDIRSPGLGDTAMYLCATSSSERVGQPQHFGDGTRLSIL.

The chain employs TRBV11-2 and TRBJ2-7; 8 bases fit TRBD2. Germline CDR1 SGHAT, CDR2 FQNNGV. With 5 bases clipped from V and 2 bases from J, the junction kept 5 bases outside the gene matches. The CDR3 runs to 14 residues. Here the CDR3 reads CASSRGGSTYEQYF. The CDR3 DNA follows: TGTGCCAGCAGCCGCGGGGGGTCGACCTACGAGCAGTACTTC.

The DNA of the CDR3 is TGTGCCAGCAGCTTAGTGGGAGGGAAGACAGATACGCAGTATTTT. It yields the protein CASSLVGGKTDTQYF. V is TRBV11-2 and J is TRBJ2-3; 7 nucleotides align to TRBD2. Germline trimming cut 1 base from V and 3 bases from J; bases unmatched to any gene: 4. The CDR3 is 15 residues long. In germline, CDR1 is SGHAT, CDR2 FQNNGV.